The clone carrying this T cell receptor (beta chain) was counted between two and nine times. The sample is drawn from a study of blood T cell repertoires in COVID-19. On the study more broadly: There were acute and convalescent COVID-19 samples, and they came from the United States, Italy and Spain. PBMCs, B-cell-depleted T cells, or T cells provided the cDNA or gDNA that made up the material.

As originally analysed: Reference gene primer amplification yielded estimated nucleated cell counts. Some clones are missing from TCRdb's copy, which holds only in-frame ones; the method was immunoSEQ multiplex PCR. V and J calls and clone size are given by that table; D and trimming were obtained from the DNA. The repertoire holds 250,000 to 350,000 clones, with roughly 90% as singletons. V gave up 4 bases and J gave up 4 bases; unmatched junction bases: 5. Germline V lookup: CDR1 LNHDA, CDR2 SQIVND (reference sequence). This CDR3 comprises 15 residues. This receptor was obtained from a young woman with active or convalescent COVID-19. The chain uses TRBV19 and TRBJ1-2; 11 positions agree with TRBD1. Sample: peripheral blood. This chain's CDR3 is CASSTGQGAGYGYTF. The CDR3 bases are TGTGCCAGTAGTACCGGACAGGGGGCTGGCTATGGCTACACCTTC.